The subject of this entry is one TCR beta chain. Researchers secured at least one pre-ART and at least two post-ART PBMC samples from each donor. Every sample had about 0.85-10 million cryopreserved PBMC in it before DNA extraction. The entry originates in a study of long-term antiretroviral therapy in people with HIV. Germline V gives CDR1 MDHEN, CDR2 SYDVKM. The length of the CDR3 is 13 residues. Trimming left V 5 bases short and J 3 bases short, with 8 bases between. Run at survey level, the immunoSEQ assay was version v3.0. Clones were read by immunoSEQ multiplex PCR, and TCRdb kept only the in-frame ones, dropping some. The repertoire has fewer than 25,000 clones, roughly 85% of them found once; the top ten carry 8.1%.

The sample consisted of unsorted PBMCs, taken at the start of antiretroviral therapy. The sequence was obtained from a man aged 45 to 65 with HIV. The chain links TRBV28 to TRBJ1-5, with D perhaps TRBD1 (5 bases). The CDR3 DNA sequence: TGTGCCAGCAGTCGACAGTACAATCAGCCCCAGCATTTT. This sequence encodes CASSRQYNQPQHF.